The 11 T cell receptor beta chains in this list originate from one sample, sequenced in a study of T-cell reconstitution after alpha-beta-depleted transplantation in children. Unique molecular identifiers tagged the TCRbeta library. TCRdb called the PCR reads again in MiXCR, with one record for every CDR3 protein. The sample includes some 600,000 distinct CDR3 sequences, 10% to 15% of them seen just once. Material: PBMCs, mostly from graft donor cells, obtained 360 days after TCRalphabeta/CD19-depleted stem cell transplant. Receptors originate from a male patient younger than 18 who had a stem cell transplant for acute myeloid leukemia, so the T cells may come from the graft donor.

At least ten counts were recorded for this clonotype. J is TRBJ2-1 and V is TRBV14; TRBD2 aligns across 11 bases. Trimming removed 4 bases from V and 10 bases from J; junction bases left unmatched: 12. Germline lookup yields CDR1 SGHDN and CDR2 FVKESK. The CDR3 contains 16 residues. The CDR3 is CASSPVGRLAGNEQFF. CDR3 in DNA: TGTGCCAGCAGCCCCGTAGGGAGACTAGCGGGAAACGAGCAGTTCTTC.

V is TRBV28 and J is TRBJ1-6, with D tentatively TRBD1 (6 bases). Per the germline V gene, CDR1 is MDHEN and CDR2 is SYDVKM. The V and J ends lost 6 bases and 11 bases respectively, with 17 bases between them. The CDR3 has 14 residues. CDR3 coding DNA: TGTGCCAGCAGCCTCCACAGGGAGAGAACACCCCTCCACTTT. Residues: CASSLHRERTPLHF.

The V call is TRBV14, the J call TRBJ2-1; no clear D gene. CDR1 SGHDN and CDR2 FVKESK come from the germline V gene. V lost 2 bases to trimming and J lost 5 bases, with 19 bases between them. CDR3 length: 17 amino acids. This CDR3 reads CASSQPPHKSANNEQFF. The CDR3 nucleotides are TGTGCCAGCAGCCAACCCCCCCATAAGTCGGCGAACAATGAGCAGTTCTTC.

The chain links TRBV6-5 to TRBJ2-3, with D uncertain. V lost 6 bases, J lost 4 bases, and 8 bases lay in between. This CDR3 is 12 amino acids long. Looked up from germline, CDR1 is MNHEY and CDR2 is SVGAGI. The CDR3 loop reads CASRAAPDTQYF. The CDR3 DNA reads TGTGCCAGCAGAGCAGCGCCAGATACGCAGTATTTT.

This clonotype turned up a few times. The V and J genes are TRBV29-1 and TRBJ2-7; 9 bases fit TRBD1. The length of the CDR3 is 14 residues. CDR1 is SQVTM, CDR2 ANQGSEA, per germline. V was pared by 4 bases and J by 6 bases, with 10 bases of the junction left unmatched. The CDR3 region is CSVGRDREVSEQYF. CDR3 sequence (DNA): TGCAGCGTTGGTCGGGACAGGGAAGTCTCCGAGCAGTACTTC.

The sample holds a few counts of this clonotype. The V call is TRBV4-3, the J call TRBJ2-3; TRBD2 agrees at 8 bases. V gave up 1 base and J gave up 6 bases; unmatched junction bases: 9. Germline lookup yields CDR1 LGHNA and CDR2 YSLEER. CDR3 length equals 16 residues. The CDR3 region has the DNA TGCGCCAGCAGCCAAGGAGTTACGGGGGGGCCGGATACGCAGTATTTT. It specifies CASSQGVTGGPDTQYF.

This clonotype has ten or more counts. This CDR3 is CASREDPSGRRGHEQYF. The CDR3 DNA sequence: TGTGCCAGCAGAGAAGACCCTAGCGGGAGAAGGGGGCACGAGCAGTACTTC. The V gene is TRBV6-2 or TRBV6-3, the J gene TRBJ2-7; TRBD2 aligns across 10 bases. CDR1 MNHEY and CDR2 SVGEGT come from the germline V gene. The CDR3 length is 17 residues. Trimming cost V 6 bases and J 5 bases; bases outside gene matches: 16.

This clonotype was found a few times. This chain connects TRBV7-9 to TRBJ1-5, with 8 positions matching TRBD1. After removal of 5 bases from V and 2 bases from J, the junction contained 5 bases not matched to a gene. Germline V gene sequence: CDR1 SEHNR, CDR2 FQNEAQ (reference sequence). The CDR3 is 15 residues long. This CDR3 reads CASSTKGQGNQPQHF. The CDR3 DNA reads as TGTGCCAGCAGCACGAAGGGACAGGGCAATCAGCCCCAGCATTTT.

DNA for the CDR3: TGTGCCAGCAGCTTATGGGGCGGAGGGTATCTTAGGGGCTACGAGCAGTACTTC. Its translation: CASSLWGGGYLRGYEQYF. The chain links TRBV11-2 to TRBJ2-7; weak D call: TRBD2 (6 bases). The CDR3 is made up of 18 amino acids. Trimming left V 2 bases short and J 3 bases short, with 23 bases between. The germline V gene encodes CDR1 SGHAT and CDR2 FQNNGV.

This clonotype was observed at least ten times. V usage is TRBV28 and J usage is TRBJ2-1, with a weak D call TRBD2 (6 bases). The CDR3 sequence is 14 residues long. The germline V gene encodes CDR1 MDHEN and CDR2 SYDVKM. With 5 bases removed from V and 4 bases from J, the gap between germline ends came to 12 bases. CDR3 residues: CASSASDWYNEQFF. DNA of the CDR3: TGTGCCAGCAGTGCTAGCGACTGGTACAATGAGCAGTTCTTC.

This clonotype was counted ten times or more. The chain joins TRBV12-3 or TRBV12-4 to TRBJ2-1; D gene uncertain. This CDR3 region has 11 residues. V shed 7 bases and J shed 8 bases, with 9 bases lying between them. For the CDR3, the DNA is TGTGCCAGCACCCTAGGCGATGAGCAGTTCTTC. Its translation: CASTLGDEQFF.